A single sample gave rise to the 27 T cell receptor beta chains below, sequenced in a study of shared clonotypes between healthy human individuals. Sequenced by immunoSEQ multiplex PCR; TCRdb stores in-frame clones only, minus some. The sample lists over a million clones; about 96% were seen once. What was sequenced was naive CD4+ T cells sorted from blood. Subset given: CD45RA+ positively selected. Source of these receptors: a man aged 25-40 years in good health.

Details on this clone: At the DNA level, this CDR3 is encoded by other sequences in the same sample as well. The J gene is TRBJ2-1, the V gene TRBV7-2, with 12 bases that match TRBD2. V lost 5 bases and J lost 2; bases outside the gene matches: 4. The germline V gene has CDR1 SGHTA and CDR2 FQGNSA. The CDR3 covers 16 residues. CDR3 sequence reads: CASSERLAGAYNEQFF. In nucleotides, the CDR3 is TGTGCCAGCAGCGAGAGACTAGCGGGGGCCTACAATGAGCAGTTCTTC.

CDR3 in DNA: TGTGCCAGCAGCTCAACGGGACTCTACTACGAGCAGTACTTC. It translates to CASSSTGLYYEQYF. This chain links TRBV7-9 with TRBJ2-7; TRBD2 might be the D (6 bases). The CDR3 consists of 14 residues. Trimming removed 4 bases at V and 3 bases at J, with 13 bases between. Germline V gene data show CDR1 as SEHNR and CDR2 as FQNEAQ (reference sequence).

The J gene is TRBJ2-3, the V gene TRBV4-1; D is possibly TRBD2 (6 bases). This CDR3 comprises 17 residues. V lost 1 base and J lost 4, with 18 bases in between. In germline, CDR1 is MGHRA, CDR2 YSYEKL. For the CDR3, the DNA is TGCGCCAGCAGCCAAGTAGTTGCCGGGAGTTTTCCAGATACGCAGTATTTT. Translated: CASSQVVAGSFPDTQYF.

The chain joins TRBV19 to TRBJ1-3; D not resolved. The CDR3 extends over 14 amino acids. Germline-derived CDR1 and CDR2 are LNHDA and SQIVND (reference sequence). V dropped 5 bases and J dropped 7 bases, with 15 bases sitting between them. Here the CDR3 DNA reads TGTGCCAGTAGTCGGGTAAACCCGGTCAACACCATATATTTT. Translation: CASSRVNPVNTIYF.

V is TRBV6-6 and J is TRBJ2-7; 10 bases are a match to TRBD1. This CDR3 has 16 amino acids. Germline V gives CDR1 MNHNY, CDR2 SVGAGI (reference sequence). V gave up 2 bases and J gave up 7 bases; unmatched junction bases: 11. CDR3 loop: CASSYRPGQGIGEQYF. CDR3 in DNA: TGTGCCAGCAGTTACCGACCGGGACAGGGGATAGGGGAGCAGTACTTC.

The rearrangement joins TRBV5-4 to TRBJ2-1; 10 bases match TRBD2. The germline V gene has CDR1 SGHNT and CDR2 YYREEE (reference sequence). The CDR3 length is 20 residues. J was trimmed by 8 bases and V by 1 base; bases with no gene match: 21. CDR3 residues: CASSLPQGFGLADTHDEQFF. The CDR3 DNA is TGTGCCAGCAGCTTGCCGCAGGGGTTCGGACTAGCGGATACCCACGATGAGCAGTTCTTC.

CDR3 bases: TGTGCCTGGAGCCCCATCGGGTATAGGACAGATACGCAGTATTTT. It specifies CAWSPIGYRTDTQYF. This rearrangement joins TRBV30 to TRBJ2-3, with D unclear. V gave up 3 bases and J gave up 3 bases, with 16 bases separating them. Germline V CDR1 and CDR2: GTSNPN, SVGIG (reference sequence). There are 15 residues in the CDR3.

The chain uses TRBV29-1 and TRBJ1-1, with 11 bases matching TRBD1. This CDR3 contains 16 residues. Germline CDR1 SQVTM, CDR2 ANQGSEA. Losses at the gene ends were 7 bases for V and 3 bases for J; bases not matched to a gene: 13. CDR3 in amino acids: CSARSGQGARDTEAFF. The CDR3 DNA sequence: TGCAGCGCCCGCTCCGGACAGGGGGCGCGTGACACTGAAGCTTTCTTT.

The chain couples TRBV18 to TRBJ2-3; D may match TRBD1 or TRBD2 (5 bases each). The germline V gene encodes CDR1 KGHSH and CDR2 LQKENI. V was shortened by 0 bases and J by 2 bases, with 15 bases between the two germline ends. The CDR3 is made up of 17 amino acids. CDR3 sequence (DNA): TGTGCCAGCTCACCACCGGTAGGGGACCCTAACACAGATACGCAGTATTTT. It yields the protein CASSPPVGDPNTDTQYF.

The J gene is TRBJ1-2, the V gene TRBV5-4; 9 bases are a match to TRBD1. Germline V gene data show CDR1 as SGHNT and CDR2 as YYREEE (reference sequence). V dropped 0 bases and J dropped 6; count of bases not matched to a gene: 6. The length of the CDR3 is 15 residues. CDR3 sequence: CASSLAATGGNGYTF. The DNA for the CDR3 is TGTGCCAGCAGCTTGGCCGCGACAGGGGGAAATGGCTACACCTTC.

The rearrangement joins TRBV4-1 to TRBJ2-1; 7 nucleotides match TRBD1. V shed 3 bases, J shed 4 bases, and the junction held 9 bases outside the gene matches. This CDR3 spans 16 amino acids. Germline V gene data show CDR1 as MGHRA and CDR2 as YSYEKL. The CDR3 loop is CASSHPPRDRYNEQFF. Written as DNA, the CDR3 is TGCGCCAGCAGCCACCCCCCCCGGGACAGATACAATGAGCAGTTCTTC.

The J gene is TRBJ2-1, the V gene TRBV6-6, with D perhaps TRBD2 (5 bases). Germline V lookup: CDR1 MNHNY, CDR2 SVGAGI (reference sequence). The length of the CDR3 is 15 residues. V was pared by 4 bases and J by 9 bases, with 19 bases between. The DNA of the CDR3 is TGTGCCAGCAGTTTCTGGAGAAAGATTGGAGGTGAGCAGTTCTTC. Encoded protein: CASSFWRKIGGEQFF.

A note on this clone: The identical CDR3 is also encoded by other nucleotide sequences in the sample. The chain is built from TRBV28 and TRBJ1-5; D remains unclear. The length of the CDR3 is 12 residues. The V end lost 3 bases, the J end lost 7 bases, and 7 bases lay between the germline ends. Germline-derived CDR1 and CDR2 are MDHEN and SYDVKM. CDR3 amino acids: CASSFRSQPQHF. CDR3 DNA sequence: TGTGCCAGCAGTTTTCGTTCCCAGCCCCAGCATTTT.

The chain carries TRBV9 and TRBJ2-2; D remains unclear. Trimming took 4 bases from V and 7 from J, leaving 14 bases between them. The CDR3 consists of 14 residues. Germline assignment: CDR1 SGDLS and CDR2 YYNGEE. The CDR3 nucleotides read TGTGCCAGCAGCCCCCGTCTGAGTAGCGGGGAGCTGTTTTTT. Its protein product is CASSPRLSSGELFF.

V gene TRBV7-9 combines with J gene TRBJ2-3; no clear D gene. CDR3 size: 15 residues. Trimming removed 1 base from V and 0 bases from J, with 8 bases in between. Germline CDR1 and CDR2: SEHNR and FQNEAQ (reference sequence). The CDR3 sequence is CASSLVKRSTDTQYF. DNA of the CDR3: TGTGCCAGCAGCTTAGTTAAACGAAGCACAGATACGCAGTATTTT. Complete variable domain (other parts from reference TRBV7-9 and TRBJ2-3): DTGVSQNPRHKITKRGQNVTFRCDPISEHNRLYWYRQTLGQGPEFLTYFQNEAQLEKSRLLSDRFSAERPKGSFSTLEIQRTEQGDSAMYLCASSLVKRSTDTQYFGPGTRLTVL.

The chain combines TRBV5-8 with TRBJ2-1; TRBD2 aligns across 10 bases. Germline CDR1 and CDR2: SGHTS and YDEGEE. CDR3 length equals 16 residues. V was clipped by 4 bases and J by 2 bases; unmatched bases: 6. The CDR3 region is CASSLGLAETYNEQFF. CDR3 coding DNA: TGTGCCAGCAGCCTCGGACTAGCGGAAACCTACAATGAGCAGTTCTTC.

The chain recombines TRBV27 with TRBJ2-7; no definite D call. CDR3 length: 13 amino acids. V lost 6 bases to trimming and J lost 0 bases, with 9 bases between them. CDR1 and CDR2 from the germline V gene are MNHEY and SMNVEV (reference sequence). The CDR3 nucleotides are TGTGCCAGCAGGGCTTTCAGCTCCTACGAGCAGTACTTC. This codes for CASRAFSSYEQYF.

This chain connects TRBV2 to TRBJ1-5; unclear D gene. V lost 4 bases and J lost 4, with 8 bases in between. Per germline, CDR1 SNHLY and CDR2 FYNNEI. This CDR3 contains 13 residues. The CDR3 loop is CASSATKNQPQHF. The CDR3, as DNA: TGTGCCAGCAGTGCGACAAAAAATCAGCCCCAGCATTTT. The variable domain in full, with the rest retrieved from reference TRBV2 and TRBJ1-5, is EPEVTQTPSHQVTQMGQEVILRCVPISNHLYFYWYRQILGQKVEFLVSFYNNEISEKSEIFDDQFSVERPDGSNFTLKIRSTKLEDSAMYFCASSATKNQPQHFGDGTRLSIL.

J is TRBJ2-7 and V is TRBV27; D perhaps matches TRBD1 (5 bases). Germline V lookup: CDR1 MNHEY, CDR2 SMNVEV (reference sequence). V lost 5 bases, J lost 6 bases, and 14 bases lay in between. This CDR3 contains 13 residues. In DNA form, the CDR3 reads TGTGCCAGCAGTCCGGTAGGGGTGGGCGAGCAGTACTTC. Translated: CASSPVGVGEQYF.

The chain uses TRBV5-1 and TRBJ2-7; 8 bases align to TRBD1. Germline V gene data show CDR1 as SGHRS and CDR2 as YFSETQ. V trimming: 4 bases; J trimming: 1 base; junction bases outside the gene matches: 10. This CDR3 region has 16 residues. The CDR3: CASSPSGTGISYEQYF. DNA for the CDR3: TGCGCCAGCAGCCCTTCAGGGACAGGAATTTCCTACGAGCAGTACTTC.

The rearrangement joins TRBV9 to TRBJ2-5, with TRBD2 as a possible D gene (5 bases). The V gene's germline CDR1 is SGDLS and CDR2 YYNGEE. With 3 bases removed from V and 0 bases from J, the gap between germline ends came to 24 bases. The CDR3 is 19 amino acids. In DNA, the CDR3 is TGTGCCAGCAGCGCCCCACCACGGGTCGGGGAAATGGACCAAGAGACCCAGTACTTC. The encoded protein is CASSAPPRVGEMDQETQYF. The variable domain in full, with the rest retrieved from reference TRBV9 and TRBJ2-5, is DSGVTQTPKHLITATGQRVTLRCSPRSGDLSVYWYQQSLDQGLQFLIQYYNGEERAKGNILERFSAQQFPDLHSELNLSSLELGDSALYFCASSAPPRVGEMDQETQYFGPGTRLLVL.

This clone was recorded once. This sequence joins TRBV7-3 and TRBJ2-7; TRBD2 aligns across 8 bases. The V segment lost 2 bases and the J segment 2 bases; nucleotides outside the gene matches: 5. CDR3 length equals 15 residues. CDR1 is SGHTA and CDR2 is FQGTGA in the germline V gene. This chain's CDR3 is CASSLGSSGAYEQYF. The CDR3 coding sequence is TGTGCCAGCAGCTTAGGGAGTAGCGGGGCCTACGAGCAGTACTTC. Complete variable domain (other parts from reference TRBV7-3 and TRBJ2-7): GAGVSQTPSNKVTEKGKYVELRCDPISGHTALYWYRQSLGQGPEFLIYFQGTGAADDSGLPNDRFFAVRPEGSVSTLKIQRTERGDSAVYLCASSLGSSGAYEQYFGPGTRLTVT.

The chain combines TRBV27 with TRBJ2-7, with D perhaps TRBD1 or TRBD2 (5 bases each). The CDR3 has 14 residues. CDR1 and CDR2 from the germline V gene are MNHEY and SMNVEV (reference sequence). V lost 6 bases to trimming and J lost 1 base, with 13 bases between them. CDR3 sequence: CASRLRGNSYEQYF. As DNA, the CDR3 is TGTGCCAGCAGGTTGAGGGGTAATTCCTACGAGCAGTACTTC.

The chain couples TRBV7-3 to TRBJ2-1; 8 bases line up with TRBD1. The CDR3 totals 16 residues. CDR1 SGHTA and CDR2 FQGTGA come from the germline V gene. Unmatched junction bases numbered 9, after V lost 5 bases and J lost 3 bases. CDR3 in amino acids: CASSPAPTGGYNEQFF. In DNA form, the CDR3 reads TGTGCCAGCAGCCCTGCACCAACAGGGGGCTACAATGAGCAGTTCTTC.

V usage is TRBV7-2 and J usage is TRBJ1-4; unclear D gene. CDR1 is SGHTA and CDR2 is FQGNSA in the germline V gene. CDR3 size: 14 residues. Trimming removed 3 bases at V and 6 bases at J, with 11 bases between. The CDR3 is CASSLRVKHEKLFF. CDR3 nucleotide sequence: TGTGCCAGCAGCTTGAGGGTCAAACATGAAAAACTGTTTTTT.

For the CDR3, the DNA is TGTGCCAGCAGCTCCAGGGGGAGCAATCAGCCCCAGCATTTT. Its translation: CASSSRGSNQPQHF. J is TRBJ1-5 and V is TRBV7-6; 7 nucleotides align to TRBD1. V dropped 4 bases and J dropped 1; count of bases not matched to a gene: 1. The CDR3 consists of 14 residues. CDR1 and CDR2 (germline): SGHVS, FNYEAQ. Combining the CDR3 with reference TRBV7-6 and TRBJ1-5 gives the whole variable domain GAGVSQSPRYKVTKRGQDVALRCDPISGHVSLYWYRQALGQGPEFLTYFNYEAQQDKSGLPNDRFSAERPEGSISTLTIQRTEQRDSAMYRCASSSRGSNQPQHFGDGTRLSIL.

The J gene is TRBJ1-1, the V gene TRBV6-6; no definite D call. V was trimmed by 2 bases and J by 1 base, leaving 8 bases between them. The CDR3 is 14 amino acids. Germline V gene lookup returns CDR1 MNHNY and CDR2 SVGAGI (reference sequence). CDR3 residues: CASSYRAGNTEAFF. CDR3 sequence (DNA): TGTGCCAGCAGTTACCGGGCCGGGAACACTGAAGCTTTCTTT.